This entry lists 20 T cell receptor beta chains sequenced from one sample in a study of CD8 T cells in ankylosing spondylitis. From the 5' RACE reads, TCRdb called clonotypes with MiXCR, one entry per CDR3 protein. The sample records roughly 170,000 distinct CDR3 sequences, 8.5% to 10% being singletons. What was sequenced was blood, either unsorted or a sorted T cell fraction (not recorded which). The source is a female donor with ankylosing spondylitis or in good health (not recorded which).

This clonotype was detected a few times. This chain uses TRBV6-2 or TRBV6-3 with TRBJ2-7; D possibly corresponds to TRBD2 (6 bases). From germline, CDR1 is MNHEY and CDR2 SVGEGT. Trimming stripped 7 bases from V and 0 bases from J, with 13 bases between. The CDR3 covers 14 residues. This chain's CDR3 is CASKVTSSSYEQYF. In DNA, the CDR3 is TGTGCCAGCAAGGTGACTAGTTCCTCCTACGAGCAGTACTTC.

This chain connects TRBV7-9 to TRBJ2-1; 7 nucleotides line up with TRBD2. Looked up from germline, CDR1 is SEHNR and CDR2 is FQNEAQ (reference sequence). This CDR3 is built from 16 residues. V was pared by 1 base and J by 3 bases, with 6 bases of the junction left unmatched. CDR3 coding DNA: TGTGCCAGCAGCTTAGGCGGCGGGAGTTACTACAATGAGCAGTTCTTC. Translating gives CASSLGGGSYYNEQFF.

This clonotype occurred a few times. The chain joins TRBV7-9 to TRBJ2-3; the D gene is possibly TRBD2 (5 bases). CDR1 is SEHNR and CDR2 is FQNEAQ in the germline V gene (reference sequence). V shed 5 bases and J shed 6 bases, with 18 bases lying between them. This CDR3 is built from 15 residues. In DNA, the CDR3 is TGTGCCAGCAGCCCGGGGTCGATCCCCGCGGATACGCAGTATTTT. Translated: CASSPGSIPADTQYF.

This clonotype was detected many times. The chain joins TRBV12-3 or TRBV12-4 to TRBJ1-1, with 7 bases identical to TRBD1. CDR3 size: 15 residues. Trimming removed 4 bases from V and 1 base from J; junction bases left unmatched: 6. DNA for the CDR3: TGTGCCAGCAGTTACACGGGACAGAAGAACACTGAAGCTTTCTTT. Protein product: CASSYTGQKNTEAFF.

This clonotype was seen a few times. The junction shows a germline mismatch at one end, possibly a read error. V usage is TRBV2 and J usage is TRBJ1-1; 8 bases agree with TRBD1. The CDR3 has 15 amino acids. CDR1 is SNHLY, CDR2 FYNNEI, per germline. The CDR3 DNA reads TGTGCCAGCAGTCCCAGGGGGCGAGTGAACACTGAAACTTTCTTT. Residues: CASSPRGRVNTETFF.

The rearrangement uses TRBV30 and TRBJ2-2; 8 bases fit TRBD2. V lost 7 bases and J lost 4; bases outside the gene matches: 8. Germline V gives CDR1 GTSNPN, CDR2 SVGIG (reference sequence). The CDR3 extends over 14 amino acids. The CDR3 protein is CASPFLAGTGELFF. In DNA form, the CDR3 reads TGTGCCTCCCCTTTCCTAGCGGGCACCGGGGAGCTGTTTTTT.

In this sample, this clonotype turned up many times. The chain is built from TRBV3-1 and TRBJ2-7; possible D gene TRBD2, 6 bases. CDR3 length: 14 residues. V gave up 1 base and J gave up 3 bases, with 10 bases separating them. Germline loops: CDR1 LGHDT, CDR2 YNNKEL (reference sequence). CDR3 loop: CASSQAPGGYEQYF. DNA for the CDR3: TGTGCCAGCAGCCAAGCTCCCGGGGGCTACGAGCAGTACTTC.

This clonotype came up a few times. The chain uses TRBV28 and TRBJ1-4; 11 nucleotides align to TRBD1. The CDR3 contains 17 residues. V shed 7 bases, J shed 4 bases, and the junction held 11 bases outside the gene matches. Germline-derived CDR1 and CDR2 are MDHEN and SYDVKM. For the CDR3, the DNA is TGTGCCAGCAACCCGGGACAGGGGGATTACCTTAATGAAAAACTGTTTTTT. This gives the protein CASNPGQGDYLNEKLFF.

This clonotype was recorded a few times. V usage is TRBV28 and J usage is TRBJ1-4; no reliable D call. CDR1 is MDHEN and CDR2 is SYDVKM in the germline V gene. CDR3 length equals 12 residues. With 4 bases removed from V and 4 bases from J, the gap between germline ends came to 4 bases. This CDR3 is CASSWDNEKLFF. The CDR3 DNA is TGTGCCAGCAGTTGGGATAATGAAAAACTGTTTTTT.

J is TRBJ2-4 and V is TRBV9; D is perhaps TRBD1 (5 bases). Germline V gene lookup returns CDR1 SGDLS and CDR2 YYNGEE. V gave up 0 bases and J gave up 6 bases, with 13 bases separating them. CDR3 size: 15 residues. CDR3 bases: TGTGCCAGCAGCGTAGGAGGAGCAGGGATAAACATTCAGTACTTC. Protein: CASSVGGAGINIQYF.

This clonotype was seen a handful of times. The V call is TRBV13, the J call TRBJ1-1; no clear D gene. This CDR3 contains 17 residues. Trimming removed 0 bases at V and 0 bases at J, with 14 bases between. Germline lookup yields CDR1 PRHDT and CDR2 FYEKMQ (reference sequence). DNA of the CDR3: TGTGCCAGCAGCTTAGGCCCCGACGCGTTGTTGAACACTGAAGCTTTCTTT. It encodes CASSLGPDALLNTEAFF. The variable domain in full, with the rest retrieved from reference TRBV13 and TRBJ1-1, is AAGVIQSPRHLIKEKRETATLKCYPIPRHDTVYWYQQGPGQDPQFLISFYEKMQSDKGSIPDRFSAQQFSDYHSELNMSSLELGDSALYFCASSLGPDALLNTEAFFGQGTRLTVV.

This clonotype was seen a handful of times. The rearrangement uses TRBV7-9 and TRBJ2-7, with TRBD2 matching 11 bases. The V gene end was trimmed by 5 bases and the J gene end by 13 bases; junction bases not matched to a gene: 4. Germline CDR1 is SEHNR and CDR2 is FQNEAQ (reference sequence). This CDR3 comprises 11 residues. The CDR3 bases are TGTGCCAGCAGCCCACTAGCGGGAGTTTACTTC. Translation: CASSPLAGVYF.

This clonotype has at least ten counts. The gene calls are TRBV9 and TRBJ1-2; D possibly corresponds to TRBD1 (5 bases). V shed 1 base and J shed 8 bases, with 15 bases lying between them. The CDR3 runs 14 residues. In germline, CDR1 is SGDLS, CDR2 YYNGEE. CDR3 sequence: CASSVSQGVEGYTF. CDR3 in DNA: TGTGCCAGCAGCGTAAGCCAGGGAGTCGAGGGCTACACCTTC.

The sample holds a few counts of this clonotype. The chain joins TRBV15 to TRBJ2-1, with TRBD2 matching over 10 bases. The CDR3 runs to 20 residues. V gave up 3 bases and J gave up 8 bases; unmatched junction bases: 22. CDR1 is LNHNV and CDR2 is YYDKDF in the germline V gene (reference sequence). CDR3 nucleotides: TGTGCCACCAGCAGGGCCTGGATCGGAGCGGGAGGGCCAATCGGGTATGAGCAGTTCTTC. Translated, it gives CATSRAWIGAGGPIGYEQFF. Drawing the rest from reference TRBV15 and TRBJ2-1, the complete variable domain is DAMVIQNPRYQVTQFGKPVTLSCSQTLNHNVMYWYQQKSSQAPKLLFHYYDKDFNNEADTPDNFQSRRPNTSFCFLDIRSPGLGDTAMYLCATSRAWIGAGGPIGYEQFFGPGTRLTVL.

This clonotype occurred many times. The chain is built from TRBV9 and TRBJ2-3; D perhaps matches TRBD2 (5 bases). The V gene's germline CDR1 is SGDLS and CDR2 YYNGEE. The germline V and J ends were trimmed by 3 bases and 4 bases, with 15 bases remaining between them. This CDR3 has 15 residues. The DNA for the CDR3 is TGTGCCAGCAGCGCCAGCGGTCCCAGGCCAGATACGCAGTATTTT. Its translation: CASSASGPRPDTQYF.

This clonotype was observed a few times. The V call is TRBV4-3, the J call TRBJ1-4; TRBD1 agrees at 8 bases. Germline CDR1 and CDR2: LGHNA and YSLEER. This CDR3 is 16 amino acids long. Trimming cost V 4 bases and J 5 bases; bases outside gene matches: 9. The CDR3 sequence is CASSLTRTGGNEKLFF. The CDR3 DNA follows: TGCGCCAGCAGCCTTACGCGTACAGGGGGAAATGAAAAACTGTTTTTT.

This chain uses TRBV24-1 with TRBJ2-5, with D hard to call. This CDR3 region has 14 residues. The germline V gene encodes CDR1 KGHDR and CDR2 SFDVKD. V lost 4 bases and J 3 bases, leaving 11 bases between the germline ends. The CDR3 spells CATSDALAEETQYF. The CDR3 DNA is TGTGCCACCAGTGACGCGCTTGCGGAAGAGACCCAGTACTTC.

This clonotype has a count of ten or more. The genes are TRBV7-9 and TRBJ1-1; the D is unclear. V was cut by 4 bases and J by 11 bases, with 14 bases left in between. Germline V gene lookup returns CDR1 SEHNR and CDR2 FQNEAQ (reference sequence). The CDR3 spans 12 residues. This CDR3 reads CASSSSAGSAFF. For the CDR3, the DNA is TGTGCCAGCAGCTCTAGTGCGGGGAGCGCTTTCTTT.

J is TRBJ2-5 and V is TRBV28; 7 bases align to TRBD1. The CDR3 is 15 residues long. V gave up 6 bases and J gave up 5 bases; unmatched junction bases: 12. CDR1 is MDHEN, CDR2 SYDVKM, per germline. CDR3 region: CASSPRQGYFETQYF. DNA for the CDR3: TGTGCCAGCAGCCCGCGACAGGGTTATTTTGAGACCCAGTACTTC.

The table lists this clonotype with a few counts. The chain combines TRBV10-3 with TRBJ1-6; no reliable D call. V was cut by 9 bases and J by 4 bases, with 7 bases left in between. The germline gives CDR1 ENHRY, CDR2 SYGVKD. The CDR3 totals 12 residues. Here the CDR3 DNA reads TGTGCCATTGACACTTATAATTCACCCCTCCACTTT. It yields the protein CAIDTYNSPLHF.